This T cell receptor beta chain derives from a study of identical twins. Concerning this clonotype itself: Its antigen is as yet unknown.

Study conclusions and caveats: Abundant beta clonotypes from cord blood bore fewer insertions; memory repertoires lacked this pattern.

Each CDR3 protein is one row after TCRdb ran MiXCR on the 5' RACE reads. The table has more than 1.5 million distinct CDR3 sequences, 25% to 35% seen once. The CDR3 length is 15 residues. V lost 5 bases and J lost 0, with 10 bases in between. The V gene's germline CDR1 is SEHNR and CDR2 FQNEAQ (reference sequence). The chain has TRBV7-9 and TRBJ2-2, with D hard to call. Sequencing was carried out using cord blood. The clonotype was recovered from a newborn girl in good health. CDR3 sequence (DNA): TGTGCCAGCAGCCCTGTCGGGTCGAACACCGGGGAGCTGTTTTTT. Translating it yields CASSPVGSNTGELFF.